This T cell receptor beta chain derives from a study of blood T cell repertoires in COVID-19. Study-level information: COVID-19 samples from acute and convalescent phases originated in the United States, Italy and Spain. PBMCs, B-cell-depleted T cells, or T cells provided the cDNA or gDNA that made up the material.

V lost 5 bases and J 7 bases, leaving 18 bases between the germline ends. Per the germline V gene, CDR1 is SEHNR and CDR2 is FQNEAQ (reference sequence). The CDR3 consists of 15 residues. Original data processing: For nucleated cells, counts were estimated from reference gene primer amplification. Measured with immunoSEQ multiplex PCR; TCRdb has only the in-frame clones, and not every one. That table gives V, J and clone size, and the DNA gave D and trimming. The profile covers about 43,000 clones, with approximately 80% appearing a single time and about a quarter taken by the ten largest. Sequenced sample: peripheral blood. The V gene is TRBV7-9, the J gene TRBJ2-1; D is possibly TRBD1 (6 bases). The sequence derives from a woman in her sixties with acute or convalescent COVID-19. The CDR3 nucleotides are TGTGCCAGCAGCAACAGGGTTGGATACAAGAATGAGCAGTTCTTC. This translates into CASSNRVGYKNEQFF.